The 8 T cell receptor beta chains below all came from one sample that was sequenced in a study of CD8+CD57+ T cells in acquired aplastic anemia (dated by TCRdb to 2017 to 2018). Reads for this sample came from an Illumina HiSeq 2000. TCR beta VDJ combination and CDR3 sequence profiling used genomic DNA as the template. TCRdb took the public reads, trimmed them with fastp at Q25, ran MiXCR for clone calling and kept in-frame beta chains. When rows share a CDR3 protein, they turn into one entry using the most common DNA and genes. The sample table holds roughly 500,000 distinct CDR3 sequences, of which over 25% were seen once. In total, the top ten clones hold nearly 0.85% of the sample. Expansion of CD8+CD57+ cells had been shown by flow cytometry in the patients chosen for sequencing. Sequenced: sorted CD4+, CD8+, or CD8+CD57+ T cells (not recorded which) from PBMCs. Receptor source: a human donor with aplastic anemia.

In this sample, this clonotype turned up many times. The J gene is TRBJ1-5, the V gene TRBV2, with D possibly being TRBD1 (6 bases). Trimming left V 5 bases short and J 2 bases short, with 10 bases between. Germline V lookup: CDR1 SNHLY, CDR2 FYNNEI. The CDR3 loop spans 14 amino acids. The CDR3 DNA reads as TGTGCCAGCAGTCCCAGGGGAGGCAATCAGCCCCAGCATTTT. It encodes CASSPRGGNQPQHF.

The rearrangement links TRBV5-5 to TRBJ1-5; the match to TRBD1 covers 8 bases. The V gene end was trimmed by 4 bases and the J gene end by 0 bases; junction bases not matched to a gene: 6. The CDR3 covers 16 residues. CDR1 and CDR2 (germline): SGHKS, YYEKEE (reference sequence). Written as DNA, the CDR3 is TGTGCCAGCAGCATGGGACAGGCAAATAGCAATCAGCCCCAGCATTTT. It encodes CASSMGQANSNQPQHF.

Comments on this clonotype: A much larger clone differs from this one at a single base, so this may be a read error. The rearrangement uses TRBV6-2 or TRBV6-3 and TRBJ1-2; D not certain. The CDR3 sequence is 12 residues long. Germline CDR1 and CDR2: MNHEY and SVGEGT. DNA of the CDR3: TGTGCCGGCAGTAGCGGGATCTATGGCTACACCTTC. Protein sequence: CAGSSGIYGYTF.

The gene calls are TRBV29-1 and TRBJ1-1; TRBD1 matches at 8 bases. The CDR3 is 13 residues long. CDR1 and CDR2 (germline): SQVTM, ANQGSEA. V lost 1 base to trimming and J lost 10 bases; unmatched junction nucleotides: 8. The DNA for the CDR3 is TGCAGCGTTGAAGGGACAGGGTATGAAGGAGCTTTCTTT. Protein product: CSVEGTGYEGAFF.

The J gene is TRBJ1-2, the V gene TRBV5-4; no clear D gene. The V end was cut by 0 bases, the J end by 6 bases, with 15 bases between. This CDR3 region has 15 residues. The germline V gene has CDR1 SGHNT and CDR2 YYREEE (reference sequence). CDR3 sequence: CASSLAGAAGHGYTF. The CDR3 DNA is TGTGCCAGCAGCTTGGCCGGAGCTGCCGGCCATGGCTACACCTTC.

The table lists this clonotype with many counts. The chain has TRBV19 and TRBJ1-1, with D tentatively TRBD1 (5 bases). CDR3 length: 16 residues. Germline CDR1 is LNHDA and CDR2 is SQIVND (reference sequence). The ends were cut back, 5 bases at V and 3 bases at J, with 19 bases in the middle. CDR3 region: CASSEGTTSGHTEAFF. CDR3 DNA sequence: TGTGCCAGTAGTGAAGGGACCACGTCTGGGCACACTGAAGCTTTCTTT.

The V gene is TRBV6-1, the J gene TRBJ1-1; D gene ambiguous. The V gene lost 2 bases and the J gene lost 0 bases, with 7 bases spanning the gap. The CDR3 has 14 residues. Per germline, CDR1 MNHNS and CDR2 SASEGT. CDR3 nucleotides: TGTGCCAGCAGTGAACAGCCGCTGAACACTGAAGCTTTCTTT. This gives the protein CASSEQPLNTEAFF.

This clonotype was seen ten or more times. The CDR3 DNA reads TGTGCCAGCACGTTAGAGAGCTCTGGAAACACCATATATTTT. Translation gives CASTLESSGNTIYF. This chain uses TRBV9 with TRBJ1-3, with D hard to call. V was trimmed by 6 bases and J by 0 bases, leaving 10 bases between them. Germline V gene lookup returns CDR1 SGDLS and CDR2 YYNGEE. CDR3 length equals 14 residues.